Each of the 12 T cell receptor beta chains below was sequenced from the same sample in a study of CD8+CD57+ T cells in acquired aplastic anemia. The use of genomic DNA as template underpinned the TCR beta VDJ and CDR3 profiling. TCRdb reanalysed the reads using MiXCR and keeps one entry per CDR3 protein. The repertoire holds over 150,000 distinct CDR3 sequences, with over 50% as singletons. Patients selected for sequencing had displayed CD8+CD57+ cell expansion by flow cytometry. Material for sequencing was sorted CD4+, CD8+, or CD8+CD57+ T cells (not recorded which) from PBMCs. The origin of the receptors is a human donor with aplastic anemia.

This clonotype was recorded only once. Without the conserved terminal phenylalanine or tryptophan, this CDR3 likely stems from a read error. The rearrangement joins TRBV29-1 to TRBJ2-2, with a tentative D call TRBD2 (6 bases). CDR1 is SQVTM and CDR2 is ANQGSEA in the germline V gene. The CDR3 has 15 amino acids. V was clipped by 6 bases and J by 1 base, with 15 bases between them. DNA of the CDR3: TGCAGCGTCATCCGGTTGGGAGGGAACACCGGGGAGCTGTTTTCT. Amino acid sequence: CSVIRLGGNTGELFS.

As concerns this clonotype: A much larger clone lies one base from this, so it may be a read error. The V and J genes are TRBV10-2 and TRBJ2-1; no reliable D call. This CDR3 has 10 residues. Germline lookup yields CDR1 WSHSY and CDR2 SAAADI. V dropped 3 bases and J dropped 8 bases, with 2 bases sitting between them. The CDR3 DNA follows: TGCGCCAGCAGTGACGATGAGCAGTTCTTC. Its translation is CASSDDEQFF.

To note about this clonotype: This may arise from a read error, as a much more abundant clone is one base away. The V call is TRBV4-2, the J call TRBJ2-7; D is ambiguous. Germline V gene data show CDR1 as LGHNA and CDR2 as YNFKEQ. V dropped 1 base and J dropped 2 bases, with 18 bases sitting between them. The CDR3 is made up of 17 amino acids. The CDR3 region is CASSQGPGRSLTYEQYF. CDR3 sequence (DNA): TGTGCCAGCAGCCAAGGGCCCGGCCGGAGCCTCACCTACGAGCAGTACTTC.

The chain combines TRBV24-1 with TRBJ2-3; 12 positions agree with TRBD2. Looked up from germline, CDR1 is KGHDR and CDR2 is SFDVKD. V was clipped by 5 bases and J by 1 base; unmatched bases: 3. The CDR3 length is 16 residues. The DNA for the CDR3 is TGTGCCACCAGTGGGACTAGCGGGACACGCACAGATACGCAGTATTTT. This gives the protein CATSGTSGTRTDTQYF.

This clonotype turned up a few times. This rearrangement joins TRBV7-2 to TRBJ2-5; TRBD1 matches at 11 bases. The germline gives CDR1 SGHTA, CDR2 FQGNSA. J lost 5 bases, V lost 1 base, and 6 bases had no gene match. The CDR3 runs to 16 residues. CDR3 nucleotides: TGTGCCAGCAGCTTAGTGGGGACAGGGGGATTGGAGACCCAGTACTTC. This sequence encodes CASSLVGTGGLETQYF.

The DNA of the CDR3 is TGTGCCAGCAACTTGGGAGGGGAGCAGTTCTTC. It yields the protein CASNLGGEQFF. V and J are TRBV7-9 and TRBJ2-1; TRBD2 matches at 7 bases. This CDR3 is built from 11 residues. The V gene's germline CDR1 is SEHNR and CDR2 FQNEAQ (reference sequence). The ends lost 7 bases at V and 10 bases at J; junction bases unmatched: 4. Full variable domain (rest looked up from reference TRBV7-9 and TRBJ2-1): DTGVSQNPRHKITKRGQNVTFRCDPISEHNRLYWYRQTLGQGPEFLTYFQNEAQLEKSRLLSDRFSAERPKGSFSTLEIQRTEQGDSAMYLCASNLGGEQFFGPGTRLTVL.

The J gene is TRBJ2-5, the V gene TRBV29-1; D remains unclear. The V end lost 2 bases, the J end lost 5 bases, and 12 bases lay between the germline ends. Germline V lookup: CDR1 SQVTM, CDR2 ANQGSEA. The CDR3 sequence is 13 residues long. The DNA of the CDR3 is TGCAGCGTTGAAAGGGCAGCGAGCGAGACCCAGTACTTC. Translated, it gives CSVERAASETQYF. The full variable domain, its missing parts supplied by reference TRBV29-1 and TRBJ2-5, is SAVISQKPSRDICQRGTSLTIQCQVDSQVTMMFWYRQQPGQSLTLIATANQGSEATYESGFVIDKFPISRPNLTFSTLTVSNMSPEDSSIYLCSVERAASETQYFGPGTRLLVL.

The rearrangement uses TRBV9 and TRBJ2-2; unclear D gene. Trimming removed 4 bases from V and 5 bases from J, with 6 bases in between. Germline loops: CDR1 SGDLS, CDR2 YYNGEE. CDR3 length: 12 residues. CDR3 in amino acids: CASSPSTGELFF. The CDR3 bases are TGTGCCAGCAGCCCAAGTACCGGGGAGCTGTTTTTT. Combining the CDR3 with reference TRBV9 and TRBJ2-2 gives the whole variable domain DSGVTQTPKHLITATGQRVTLRCSPRSGDLSVYWYQQSLDQGLQFLIQYYNGEERAKGNILERFSAQQFPDLHSELNLSSLELGDSALYFCASSPSTGELFFGEGSRLTVL.

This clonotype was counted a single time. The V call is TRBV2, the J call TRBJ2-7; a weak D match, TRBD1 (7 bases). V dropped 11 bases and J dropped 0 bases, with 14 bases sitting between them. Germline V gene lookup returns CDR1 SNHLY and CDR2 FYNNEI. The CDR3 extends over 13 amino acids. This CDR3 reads CAGRGTDSYEQYF. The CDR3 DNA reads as TGTGCCGGCCGGGGGACAGACTCCTACGAGCAGTACTTC. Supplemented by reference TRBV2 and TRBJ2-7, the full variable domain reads EPEVTQTPSHQVTQMGQEVILRCVPISNHLYFYWYRQILGQKVEFLVSFYNNEISEKSEIFDDQFSVERPDGSNFTLKIRSTKLEDSAMYFCAGRGTDSYEQYFGPGTRLTVT.

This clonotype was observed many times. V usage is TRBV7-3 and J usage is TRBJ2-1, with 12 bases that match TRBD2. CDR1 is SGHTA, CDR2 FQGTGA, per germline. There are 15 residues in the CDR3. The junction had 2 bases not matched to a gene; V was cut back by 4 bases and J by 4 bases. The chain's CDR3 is CASSSGLAGYNEQFF. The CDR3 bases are TGTGCCAGCAGCTCGGGACTAGCGGGTTACAATGAGCAGTTCTTC.

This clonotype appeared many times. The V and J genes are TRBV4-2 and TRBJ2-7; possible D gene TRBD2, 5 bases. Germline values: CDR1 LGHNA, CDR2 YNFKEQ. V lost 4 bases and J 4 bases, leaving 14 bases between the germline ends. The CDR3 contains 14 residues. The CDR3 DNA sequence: TGTGCCAGCAGCCTCAGGACTGACGAGTACGAGCAGTACTTC. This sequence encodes CASSLRTDEYEQYF.

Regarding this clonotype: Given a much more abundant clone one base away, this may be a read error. CDR3 coding DNA: TGTGCCAGCAGCGCCAACGGGGGCCCGGCGGCTTTCTTT. Protein: CASSANGGPAAFF. V is TRBV9 and J is TRBJ1-1, with D maybe TRBD1 (6 bases). Trimming removed 3 bases from V and 11 bases from J, with 17 bases in between. The CDR3 runs to 13 residues. Germline CDR1 and CDR2: SGDLS and YYNGEE.